These 10 T cell receptor beta chains originate from one sample sequenced in a study of cytomegalovirus exposure and HLA in healthy donors. The PCR used 60 Vbeta and 13 Jbeta primers. This table comes from immunoSEQ multiplex PCR, and its TCRdb copy is limited to in-frame clones, with some not included. The sample contains approximately 130,000 clones, about four fifths of which appear only once. The sequenced sample was PBMCs. These receptor sequences come from a middle-aged woman in good health and CMV-seronegative.

This clone was seen a single time. The rearrangement links TRBV18 to TRBJ2-7; 7 bases are a match to TRBD1. Germline assignment: CDR1 KGHSH and CDR2 LQKENI. CDR3 length equals 14 residues. The J segment lost 6 bases and the V segment lost 0 bases, leaving 5 bases of the junction unmatched. CDR3 bases: TGTGCCAGCTCACCACCGGCCCGGACAGGCGAGCAGTACTTC. Translation: CASSPPARTGEQYF.

The chain employs TRBV6-5 and TRBJ1-5; perhaps TRBD1 as D (5 bases). The CDR3 is 14 residues long. CDR1 and CDR2 from the germline V gene are MNHEY and SVGAGI. Deletions cut 5 bases from V and 4 bases from J, with 12 bases between. CDR3: CASSLHGGNQPQHF. DNA for the CDR3: TGTGCCAGCAGTCTTCACGGGGGAAATCAGCCCCAGCATTTT.

V gene TRBV18 combines with J gene TRBJ1-2; the match to TRBD1 covers 10 bases. The trim removed 3 bases at V and 8 bases at J, leaving 6 bases unmatched. Germline loops: CDR1 KGHSH, CDR2 LQKENI. The CDR3 length is 14 residues. The CDR3 is CASSPGQGPEGYTF. The CDR3 nucleotides read TGTGCCAGCTCACCGGGACAGGGGCCGGAGGGCTACACCTTC. Full variable domain (rest looked up from reference TRBV18 and TRBJ1-2): NAGVMQNPRHLVRRRGQEARLRCSPMKGHSHVYWYRQLPEEGLKFMVYLQKENIIDESGMPKERFSAEFPKEGPSILRIQQVVRGDSAAYFCASSPGQGPEGYTFGSGTRLTVV.

This clone was seen a single time. The chain employs TRBV5-8 and TRBJ1-2, with 9 bases that match TRBD1. The CDR3 has 14 residues. J lost 6 bases, V lost 2 bases, and 5 bases had no gene match. Per germline, CDR1 SGHTS and CDR2 YDEGEE. The CDR3 nucleotides read TGTGCCAGCAGCTTTCGGGACAGGGTAAATGGCTACACCTTC. This encodes CASSFRDRVNGYTF.

This chain uses TRBV2 with TRBJ1-5; D is unresolved. CDR1 and CDR2 (germline): SNHLY, FYNNEI. V was trimmed by 7 bases and J by 9 bases, leaving 19 bases between them. The CDR3 spans 14 residues. The CDR3 nucleotides read TGTGCCAGCACGAAGGAACGGCACAGCGGGCCCCAGCATTTT. Amino acids: CASTKERHSGPQHF.

This clone was observed a single time. The chain employs TRBV10-1 and TRBJ2-1, with D uncertain. Germline lookup yields CDR1 WNHNN and CDR2 SYGVQD (reference sequence). The CDR3 is made up of 16 amino acids. V was cut by 2 bases and J by 0 bases, with 11 bases left in between. In DNA, the CDR3 is TGCGCCAGCAGTGAGGATCCTAACTTCTCCTACAATGAGCAGTTCTTC. Residues: CASSEDPNFSYNEQFF.

The rearrangement uses TRBV7-9 and TRBJ1-1; a weak D match, TRBD1 (6 bases). Germline CDR1 is SEHNR and CDR2 is FQNEAQ (reference sequence). The V end was cut by 1 base, the J end by 7 bases, with 10 bases between. This CDR3 has 13 residues. CDR3 sequence: CASSLEGGDEAFF. The CDR3 coding sequence is TGTGCCAGCAGCTTAGAGGGGGGGGATGAAGCTTTCTTT.

This clone was detected only once. V usage is TRBV21-1 and J usage is TRBJ2-5; TRBD2 was called by the table and not checked on the DNA. TRBV21-1 is reported as a pseudogene. The CDR3 spans 18 residues. CDR3 in DNA: TGTGCCAGCAGCAAAGGGCAGAAGACTAGCGGGGGGTTGGAGACCCAGTACTTC. It is translated as CASSKGQKTSGGLETQYF.

This clone was seen once. The V and J genes are TRBV27 and TRBJ1-1; 7 bases agree with TRBD1. J gave up 3 bases and V 3 bases, and 7 bases lay outside the gene matches. Per germline, CDR1 MNHEY and CDR2 SMNVEV (reference sequence). This CDR3 contains 15 residues. CDR3 nucleotide sequence: TGTGCCAGCAGTTTCTTCGACAGGGTCTACACTGAAGCTTTCTTT. This sequence encodes CASSFFDRVYTEAFF.

The chain uses TRBV7-9 and TRBJ1-3; the D is unclear. The V gene's germline CDR1 is SEHNR and CDR2 FQNEAQ (reference sequence). The CDR3 sequence is 13 residues long. Trimming removed 7 bases from V and 2 bases from J, with 9 bases in between. The chain's CDR3 is CASNRGTGNTIYF. In DNA form, the CDR3 reads TGTGCCAGCAACCGGGGAACTGGAAACACCATATATTTT.